The entry below gives a single TCR beta chain sequence along with its context. Its antigen is unidentified. Sequencing relied on immunoSEQ assay v3.0, run at survey level. Assay: immunoSEQ multiplex PCR; the TCRdb copy retains only in-frame clones and omits some. The data hold 20,000 to 25,000 clones, with approximately 95% observed a single time. Germline V lookup: CDR1 SGDLS, CDR2 YYNGEE. The CDR3 loop spans 14 amino acids. V was trimmed by 0 bases and J by 4 bases, leaving 8 bases between them. This record belongs to a study of long-term antiretroviral therapy in people with HIV. The study, taken as a whole, reports: It was observed that HIV repertoires exhibited narrower CDR3 length ranges than controls.

The material was unsorted PBMCs, obtained 7.6 years after starting antiretroviral therapy. This receptor was obtained from a woman aged 40 to 50 with HIV. V is TRBV9 and J is TRBJ2-1, with a weak D call TRBD1 (5 bases). Here the CDR3 reads CASSVGGGYNEQFF. The CDR3 bases are TGTGCCAGCAGCGTAGGGGGCGGATACAATGAGCAGTTCTTC.